Sequencing of this T cell receptor (beta chain) was carried out in a study of blood T cell repertoires in COVID-19. Study at large: COVID-19 samples, acute and convalescent, were from the United States, Italy and Spain.

Produced via immunoSEQ multiplex PCR; TCRdb's table is partial and in-frame only. Of 30,000 to 40,000 clones listed, 80% to 90% were seen once; the top ten hold just over 5.5%. V gave up 0 bases and J gave up 1 base, with 7 bases separating them. The CDR3 runs 15 residues. Germline V gives CDR1 MGHRA, CDR2 YSYEKL. The V call is TRBV4-1, the J call TRBJ2-1; D ambiguous. The clonotype was recovered from a woman older than 75 with active or convalescent COVID-19. Sequenced input: peripheral blood. This CDR3 is CASSQDGPSYNEQFF. In nucleotides, the CDR3 is TGCGCCAGCAGCCAAGACGGTCCATCCTACAATGAGCAGTTCTTC.